The subject of this entry is one TCR beta chain. The sort gate was single viable CD3+CD4+CD8-CD45RO+ cells for memory CD4+ T cells. This CDR3 spans 15 amino acids. CDR1 SGHDT and CDR2 YYEEEE come from the germline V gene. V was pared by 5 bases and J by 3 bases, with 5 bases of the junction left unmatched. TCRdb's copy holds only in-frame clones and misses some; the assay was immunoSEQ multiplex PCR. The data show tens of thousands of clones, about 75% seen once. These data originate in a study of memory CD4+ T cells and cytomegalovirus serostatus. The origin of this receptor is an adult in good health and CMV-seronegative. Some clones in this sample may be carry-over from other donors' samples. Sequencing input: memory CD4+ T cells from blood. The chain carries TRBV5-6 and TRBJ2-3, with TRBD2 matching 11 bases. CDR3 sequence: CASRGTSGFTDTQYF. In nucleotides, the CDR3 is TGTGCCAGCAGGGGGACTAGCGGTTTTACAGATACGCAGTATTTT.